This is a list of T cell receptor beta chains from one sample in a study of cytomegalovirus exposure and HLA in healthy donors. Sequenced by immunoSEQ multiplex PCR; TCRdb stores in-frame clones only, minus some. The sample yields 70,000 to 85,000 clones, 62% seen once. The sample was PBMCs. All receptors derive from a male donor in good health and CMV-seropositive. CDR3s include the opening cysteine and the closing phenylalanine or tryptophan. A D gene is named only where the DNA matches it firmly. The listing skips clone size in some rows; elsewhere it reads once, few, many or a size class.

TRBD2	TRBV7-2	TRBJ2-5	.	CASSLGLAGGIGETQYF	TGTGCCAGCAGCTTGGGACTAGCGGGGGGTATCGGGGAGACCCAGTACTTC
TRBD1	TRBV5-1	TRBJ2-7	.	CASSWTGEGYEQYF	TGCGCCAGCAGCTGGACAGGGGAGGGCTACGAGCAGTACTTC
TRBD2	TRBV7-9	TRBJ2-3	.	CASSDSGFSTDTQYF	TGTGCCAGCAGCGATAGCGGGTTTAGCACAGATACGCAGTATTTT
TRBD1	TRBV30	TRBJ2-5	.	CAWTQGAKETQYF	TGTGCCTGGACTCAGGGGGCGAAAGAGACCCAGTACTTC
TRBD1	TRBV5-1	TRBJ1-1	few	CASSLTGDMNTEAFF	TGCGCCAGCAGCTTGACAGGGGACATGAACACTGAAGCTTTCTTT
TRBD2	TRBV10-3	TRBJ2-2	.	CAINLAENTGELFF	TGTGCCATCAATCTAGCGGAAAACACCGGGGAGCTGTTTTTT
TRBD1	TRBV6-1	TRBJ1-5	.	CASRRDRGTNQPQHF	TGTGCCAGCAGGAGGGACAGGGGGACGAATCAGCCCCAGCATTTT
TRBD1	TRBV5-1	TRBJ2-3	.	CASSSDRGIDTQYF	TGCGCCAGCAGCTCGGACAGGGGGATAGATACGCAGTATTTT
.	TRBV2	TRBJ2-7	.	CASRRPNRAEGYEQYF	TGTGCCAGCAGACGCCCCAACAGGGCAGAAGGGTACGAGCAGTACTTC
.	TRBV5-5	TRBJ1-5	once	CASSFSDYSNQPQHF	TGTGCCAGCAGCTTTTCCGACTATAGCAATCAGCCCCAGCATTTT
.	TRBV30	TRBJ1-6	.	CAWSVRWRLSSPLHF	TGTGCCTGGAGTGTACGCTGGAGGTTGAGCTCACCCCTCCACTTT
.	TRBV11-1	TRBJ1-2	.	CASSLDTANYGYTF	TGTGCCAGCAGCTTGGACACTGCTAACTATGGCTACACCTTC
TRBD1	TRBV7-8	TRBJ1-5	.	CASSLAMGQYSNQPQHF	TGTGCCAGCAGCTTAGCTATGGGACAGTATAGCAATCAGCCCCAGCATTTT
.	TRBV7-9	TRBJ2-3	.	CASSLLGHGTDTQYF	TGTGCCAGCAGCCTATTAGGACACGGCACAGATACGCAGTATTTT
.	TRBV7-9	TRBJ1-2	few	CASSFGGGNGYTF	TGTGCCAGCAGCTTTGGCGGGGGCAATGGCTACACCTTC
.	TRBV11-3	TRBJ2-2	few	CASSLGGTGDTGELFF	TGTGCCAGCAGCTTAGGGGGGACTGGTGACACCGGGGAGCTGTTTTTT
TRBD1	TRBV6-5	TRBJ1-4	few	CASRPRTGSKLFF	TGTGCCAGCAGGCCTAGGACAGGGTCAAAACTGTTTTTT
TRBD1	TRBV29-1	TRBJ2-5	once	CSASRQGETQYF	TGCAGCGCCTCGCGACAGGGGGAGACCCAGTACTTC
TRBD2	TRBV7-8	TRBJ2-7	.	CASSPYSGTGYEQYF	TGTGCCAGCAGCCCCTATAGCGGGACCGGCTACGAGCAGTACTTC
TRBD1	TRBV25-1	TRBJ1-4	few	CASSELQGVGEKLFF	TGTGCCAGCAGTGAATTACAGGGGGTAGGTGAAAAACTGTTTTTT
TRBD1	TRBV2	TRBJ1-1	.	CASSITTGQNTEAFF	TGTGCCAGCAGTATAACGACAGGGCAGAACACTGAAGCTTTCTTT
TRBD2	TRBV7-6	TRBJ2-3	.	CASSSPLGTSGRADTQYF	TGTGCCAGCAGCTCACCCTTAGGGACTAGCGGGAGGGCAGATACGCAGTATTTT
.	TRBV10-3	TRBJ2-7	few	CAAKGVANEQYF	TGTGCCGCCAAAGGAGTAGCTAACGAGCAGTACTTC
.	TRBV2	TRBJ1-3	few	CASTSDSSSGNTIYF	TGTGCCAGCACATCGGACAGCAGCTCTGGAAACACCATATATTTT
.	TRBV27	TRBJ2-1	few	CASSLQRRGWGEQFF	TGTGCCAGCAGTTTACAGAGGAGGGGCTGGGGTGAGCAGTTCTTC
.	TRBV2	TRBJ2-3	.	CASTPPQGGKGTDTQYF	TGTGCCAGCACCCCCCCCCAAGGCGGGAAAGGCACAGATACGCAGTATTTT
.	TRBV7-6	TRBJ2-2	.	CASEGNTGELFF	TGTGCCAGCGAGGGGAACACCGGGGAGCTGTTTTTT
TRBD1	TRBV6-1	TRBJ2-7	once	CASTGTGWTYEQYF	TGTGCCTCAACCGGGACAGGTTGGACCTACGAGCAGTACTTC
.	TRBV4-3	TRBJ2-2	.	CASSPGRAGELFF	TGCGCCAGCAGCCCGGGTCGAGCCGGGGAGCTGTTTTTT
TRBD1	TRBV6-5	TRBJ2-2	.	CASSSAATGAPGELFF	TGTGCCAGCAGTTCTGCCGCGACAGGGGCACCCGGGGAGCTGTTTTTT
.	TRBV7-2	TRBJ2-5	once	CASSLAGAKGEETQYF	TGTGCCAGCAGCTTAGCAGGGGCTAAGGGCGAAGAGACCCAGTACTTC
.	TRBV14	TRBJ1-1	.	CASSQVPPRDTEAFF	TGTGCCAGCAGCCAAGTTCCCCCACGGGACACTGAAGCTTTCTTT
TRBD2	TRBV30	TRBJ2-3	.	CAWAEDSGRAKDTQYF	TGTGCCTGGGCGGAAGATAGCGGGAGGGCCAAAGATACGCAGTATTTT
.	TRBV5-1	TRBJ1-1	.	CASSSQDRLRMEAFF	TGCGCCAGCAGCTCACAGGACAGATTGAGAATGGAAGCTTTCTTT
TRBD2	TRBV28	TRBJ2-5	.	CASSFATGLGNQETQYF	TGTGCCAGCAGTTTCGCTACGGGACTAGGGAACCAAGAGACCCAGTACTTC
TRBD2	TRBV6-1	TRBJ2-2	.	CASRTSGRNTGELFF	TGTGCCAGCAGAACTAGCGGGAGGAACACCGGGGAGCTGTTTTTT
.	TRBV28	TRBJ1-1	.	CASSLGVAEVNTEAFF	TGTGCCAGCAGTTTAGGCGTGGCAGAGGTGAACACTGAAGCTTTCTTT
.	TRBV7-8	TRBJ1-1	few	CASSLEPLADMNTEAFF	TGTGCCAGCAGCTTAGAACCCCTAGCAGATATGAACACTGAAGCTTTCTTT
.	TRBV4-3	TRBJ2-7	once	CASSQDRERVYEQYF	TGCGCCAGCAGCCAAGATCGGGAAAGGGTGTACGAGCAGTACTTC
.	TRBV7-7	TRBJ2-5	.	CASGKGTSQETQYF	TGTGCTAGCGGAAAAGGGACTTCTCAAGAGACCCAGTACTTC
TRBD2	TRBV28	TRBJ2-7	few	CASSFRGRSADEQYF	TGTGCCAGCAGTTTCCGCGGGAGATCGGCTGACGAGCAGTACTTC
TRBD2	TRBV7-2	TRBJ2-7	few	CASSLGLGLASREQYF	TGTGCCAGCAGCTTAGGTTTGGGACTAGCGTCTCGCGAGCAGTACTTC
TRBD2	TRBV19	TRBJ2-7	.	CASSPQTSETYEQYF	TGTGCCAGTAGTCCCCAGACTAGCGAGACCTACGAGCAGTACTTC
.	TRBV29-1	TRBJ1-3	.	CSVISDSGNTIYF	TGCAGCGTTATAAGCGACTCTGGAAACACCATATATTTT
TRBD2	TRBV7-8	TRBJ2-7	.	CASSLGLGYEQYF	TGTGCCAGCAGCCTCGGACTAGGCTACGAGCAGTACTTC
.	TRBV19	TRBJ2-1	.	CASSIVDSYNEQFF	TGTGCCAGTAGTATAGTAGACTCCTACAATGAGCAGTTCTTC
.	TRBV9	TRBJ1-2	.	CASSVDLRPIDYTF	TGTGCCAGCAGCGTAGATTTGCGCCCCATTGACTACACCTTC
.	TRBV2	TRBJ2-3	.	CASSGPGAGTDTQYF	TGTGCCAGCTCCGGCCCAGGGGCCGGCACAGATACGCAGTATTTT
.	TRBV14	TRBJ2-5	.	CASSQDDQETQYF	TGTGCCAGCAGCCAAGACGACCAAGAGACCCAGTACTTC
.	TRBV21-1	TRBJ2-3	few	CASSDTSPTSDTQYF	TGTGCCAGCAGTGATACTTCCCCAACTTCAGATACGCAGTATTTT
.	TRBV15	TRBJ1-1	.	CATSSGRQGGRTEAFF	TGTGCCACCAGCAGCGGCCGCCAGGGCGGACGGACTGAAGCTTTCTTT